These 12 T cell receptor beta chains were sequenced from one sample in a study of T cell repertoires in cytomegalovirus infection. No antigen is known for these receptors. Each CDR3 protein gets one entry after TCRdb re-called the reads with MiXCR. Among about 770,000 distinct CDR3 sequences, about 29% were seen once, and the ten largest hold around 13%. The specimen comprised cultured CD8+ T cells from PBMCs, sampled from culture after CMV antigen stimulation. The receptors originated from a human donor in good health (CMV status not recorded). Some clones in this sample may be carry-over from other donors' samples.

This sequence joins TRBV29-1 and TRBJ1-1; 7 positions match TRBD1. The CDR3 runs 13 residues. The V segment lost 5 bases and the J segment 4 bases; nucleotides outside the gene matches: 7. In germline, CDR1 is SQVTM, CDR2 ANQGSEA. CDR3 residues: CSVSTGVVTEAFF. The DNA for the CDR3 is TGCAGCGTTTCAACAGGGGTGGTCACTGAAGCTTTCTTT.

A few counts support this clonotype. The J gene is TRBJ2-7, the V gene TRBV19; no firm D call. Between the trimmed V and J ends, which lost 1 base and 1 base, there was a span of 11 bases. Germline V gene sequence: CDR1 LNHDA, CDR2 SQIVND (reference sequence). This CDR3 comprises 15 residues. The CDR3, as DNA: TGTGCCAGTAGTATAGGGCCGCTTGATTCCTACGAGCAGTACTTC. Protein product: CASSIGPLDSYEQYF.

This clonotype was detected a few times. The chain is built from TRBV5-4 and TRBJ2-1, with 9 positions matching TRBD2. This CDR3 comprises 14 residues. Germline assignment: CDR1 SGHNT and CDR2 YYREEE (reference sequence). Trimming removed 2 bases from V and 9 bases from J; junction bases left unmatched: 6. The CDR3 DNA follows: TGTGCCAGCAGCTTCGGCGGGGGGGCTTTTGAGCAGTTCTTC. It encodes CASSFGGGAFEQFF.

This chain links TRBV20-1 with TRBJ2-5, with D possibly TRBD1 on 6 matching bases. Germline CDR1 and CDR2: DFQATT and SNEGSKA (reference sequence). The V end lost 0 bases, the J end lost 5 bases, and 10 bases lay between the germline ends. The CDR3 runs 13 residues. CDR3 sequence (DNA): TGCAGTGCTAGAGAAAGGGGGTGGGAGACCCAGTACTTC. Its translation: CSARERGWETQYF.

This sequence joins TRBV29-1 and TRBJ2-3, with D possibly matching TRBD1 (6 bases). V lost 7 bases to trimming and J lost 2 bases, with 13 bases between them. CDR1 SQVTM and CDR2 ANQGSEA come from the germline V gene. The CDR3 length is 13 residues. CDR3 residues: CSATGQNTDTQYF. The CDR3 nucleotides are TGCAGCGCGACCGGACAGAACACAGATACGCAGTATTTT.

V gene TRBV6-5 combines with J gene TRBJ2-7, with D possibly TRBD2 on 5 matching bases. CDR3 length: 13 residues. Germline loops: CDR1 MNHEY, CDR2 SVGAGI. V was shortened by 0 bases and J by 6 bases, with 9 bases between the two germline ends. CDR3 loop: CASSYSSSREQYF. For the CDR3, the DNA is TGTGCCAGCAGTTACTCGTCTAGCCGCGAGCAGTACTTC.

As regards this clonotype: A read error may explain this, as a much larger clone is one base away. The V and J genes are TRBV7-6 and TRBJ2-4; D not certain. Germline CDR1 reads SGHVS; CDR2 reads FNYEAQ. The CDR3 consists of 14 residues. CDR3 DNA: TGTGCCCGCAGCCCATTATCTGGCAAAAACATTCAGTACTTC. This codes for CARSPLSGKNIQYF.

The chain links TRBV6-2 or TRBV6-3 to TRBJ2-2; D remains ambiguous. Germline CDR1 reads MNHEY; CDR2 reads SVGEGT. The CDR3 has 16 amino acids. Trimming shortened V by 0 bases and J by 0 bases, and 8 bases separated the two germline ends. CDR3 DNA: TGTGCCAGCAGTTACTCACCTAGAGCGAACACCGGGGAGCTGTTTTTT. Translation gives CASSYSPRANTGELFF.

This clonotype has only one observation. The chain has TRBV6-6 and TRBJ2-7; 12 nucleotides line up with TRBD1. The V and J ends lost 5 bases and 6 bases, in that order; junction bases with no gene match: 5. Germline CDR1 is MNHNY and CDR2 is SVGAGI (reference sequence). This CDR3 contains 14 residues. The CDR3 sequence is CASSPGQGASEQYF. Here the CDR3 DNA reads TGTGCCAGCAGTCCGGGACAGGGGGCTAGCGAGCAGTACTTC.

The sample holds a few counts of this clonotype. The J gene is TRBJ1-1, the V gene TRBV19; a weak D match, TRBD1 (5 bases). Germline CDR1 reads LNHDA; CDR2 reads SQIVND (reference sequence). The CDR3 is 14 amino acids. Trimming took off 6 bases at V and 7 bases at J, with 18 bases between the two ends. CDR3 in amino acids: CASSPWGWDGEAFF. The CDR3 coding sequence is TGTGCCAGTAGCCCTTGGGGTTGGGACGGTGAAGCTTTCTTT.

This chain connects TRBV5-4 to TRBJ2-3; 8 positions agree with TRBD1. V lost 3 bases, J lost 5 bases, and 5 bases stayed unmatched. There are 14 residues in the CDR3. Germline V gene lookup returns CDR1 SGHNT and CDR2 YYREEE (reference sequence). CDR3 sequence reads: CASSYDDRGDTQYF. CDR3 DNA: TGTGCCAGCAGCTACGACGACAGGGGAGATACGCAGTATTTT.

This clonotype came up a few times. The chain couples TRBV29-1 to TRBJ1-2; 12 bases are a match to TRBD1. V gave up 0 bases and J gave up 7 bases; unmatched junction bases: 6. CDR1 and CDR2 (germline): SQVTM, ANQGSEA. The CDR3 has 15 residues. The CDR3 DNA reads TGCAGCGTTGAAGAACGGGACAGGGGGCGATCTGGCTACACCTTC. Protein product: CSVEERDRGRSGYTF. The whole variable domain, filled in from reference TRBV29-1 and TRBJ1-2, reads SAVISQKPSRDICQRGTSLTIQCQVDSQVTMMFWYRQQPGQSLTLIATANQGSEATYESGFVIDKFPISRPNLTFSTLTVSNMSPEDSSIYLCSVEERDRGRSGYTFGSGTRLTVV.